Sequencing of this TCR beta chain was carried out in a study of blood T cell repertoires in COVID-19. Turning to the study itself: Samples came from the United States, Italy and Spain, spanning acute and convalescent COVID-19. The cDNA or gDNA used as material had been derived from T cells, B-cell-depleted T cells, or PBMCs.

Authors' data handling: Estimated nucleated cell counts came from reference gene primer amplification. Some clones are missing from TCRdb's copy, which holds only in-frame ones; the method was immunoSEQ multiplex PCR. For V, J and clone size, that table is used; D and trimming come from the DNA. This sample has about 300,000 clones, with more than 75% found just once. This clone was observed a handful of times. Germline CDR1 reads MNHEY; CDR2 reads SVGAGI. This CDR3 comprises 13 residues. Trimming pared 6 bases from V and 5 bases from J, leaving 11 bases between. Specimen: peripheral blood. The TCR comes from a man aged 70-80 years with acute or convalescent COVID-19. This sequence joins TRBV6-5 and TRBJ2-1, with a tentative D call TRBD2 (6 bases). CDR3 coding DNA: TGTGCCAGCAGCTCGGGACTTCACAATGAGCAGTTCTTC. This gives the protein CASSSGLHNEQFF.